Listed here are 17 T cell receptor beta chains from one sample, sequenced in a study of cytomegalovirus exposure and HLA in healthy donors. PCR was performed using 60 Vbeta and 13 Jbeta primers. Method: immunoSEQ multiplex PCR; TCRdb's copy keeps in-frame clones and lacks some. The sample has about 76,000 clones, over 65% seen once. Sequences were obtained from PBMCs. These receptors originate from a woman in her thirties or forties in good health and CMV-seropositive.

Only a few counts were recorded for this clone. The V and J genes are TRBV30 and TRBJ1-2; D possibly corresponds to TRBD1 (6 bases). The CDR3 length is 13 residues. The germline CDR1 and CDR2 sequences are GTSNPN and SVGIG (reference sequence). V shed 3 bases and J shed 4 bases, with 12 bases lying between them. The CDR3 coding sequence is TGTGCCTGGAGACAGGGCCCACTCTATGGCTACACCTTC. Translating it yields CAWRQGPLYGYTF.

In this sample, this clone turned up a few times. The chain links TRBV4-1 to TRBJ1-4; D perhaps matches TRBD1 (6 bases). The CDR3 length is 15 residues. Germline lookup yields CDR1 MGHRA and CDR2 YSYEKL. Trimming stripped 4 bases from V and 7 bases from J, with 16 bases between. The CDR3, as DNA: TGCGCCAGCAGCCGTCGCACCGACAGGAGTGAAAAACTGTTTTTT. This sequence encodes CASSRRTDRSEKLFF.

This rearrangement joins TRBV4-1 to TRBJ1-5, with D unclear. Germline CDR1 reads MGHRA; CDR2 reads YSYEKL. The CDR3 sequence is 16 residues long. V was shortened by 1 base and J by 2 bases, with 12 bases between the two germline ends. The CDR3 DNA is TGCGCCAGCAGCCAAGTGATGCGCGCGGGCAATCAGCCCCAGCATTTT. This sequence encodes CASSQVMRAGNQPQHF.

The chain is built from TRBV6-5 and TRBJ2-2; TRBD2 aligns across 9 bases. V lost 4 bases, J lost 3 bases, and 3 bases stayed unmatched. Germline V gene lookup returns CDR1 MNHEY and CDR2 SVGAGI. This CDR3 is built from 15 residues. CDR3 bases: TGTGCCAGCAGTTTTAGCGGGGGATACACCGGGGAGCTGTTTTTT. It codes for CASSFSGGYTGELFF.

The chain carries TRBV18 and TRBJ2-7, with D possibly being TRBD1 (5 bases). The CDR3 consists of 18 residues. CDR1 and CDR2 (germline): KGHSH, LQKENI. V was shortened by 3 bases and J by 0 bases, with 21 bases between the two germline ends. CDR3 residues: CASSPPPTGYRLSYEQYF. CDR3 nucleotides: TGTGCCAGCTCACCCCCTCCAACAGGCTACCGTCTCTCCTACGAGCAGTACTTC.

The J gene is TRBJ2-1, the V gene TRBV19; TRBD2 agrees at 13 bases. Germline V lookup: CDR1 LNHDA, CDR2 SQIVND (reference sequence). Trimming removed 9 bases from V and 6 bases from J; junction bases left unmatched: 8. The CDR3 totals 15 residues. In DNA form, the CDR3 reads TGTGCCAGCTCCCAACTAGCGGGAGGGCGCAATGAGCAGTTCTTC. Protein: CASSQLAGGRNEQFF.

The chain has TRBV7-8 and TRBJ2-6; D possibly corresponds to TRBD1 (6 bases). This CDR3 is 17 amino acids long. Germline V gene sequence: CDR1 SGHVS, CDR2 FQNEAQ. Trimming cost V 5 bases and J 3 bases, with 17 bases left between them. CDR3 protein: CASSLADWTVGANVLTF. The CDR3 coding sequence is TGTGCCAGCAGCCTCGCAGATTGGACAGTTGGGGCCAACGTCCTGACTTTC.

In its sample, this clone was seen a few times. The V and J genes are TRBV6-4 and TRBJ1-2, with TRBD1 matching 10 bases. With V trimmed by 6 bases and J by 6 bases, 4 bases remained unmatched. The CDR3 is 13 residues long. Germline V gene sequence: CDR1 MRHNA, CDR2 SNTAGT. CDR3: CASRKGTGDGYTF. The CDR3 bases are TGTGCCAGCAGAAAAGGGACAGGGGATGGCTACACCTTC.

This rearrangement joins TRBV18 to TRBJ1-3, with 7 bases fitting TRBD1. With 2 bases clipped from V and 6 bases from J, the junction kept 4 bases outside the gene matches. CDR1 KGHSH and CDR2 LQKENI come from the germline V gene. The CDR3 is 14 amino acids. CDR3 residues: CASSPRDSLNTIYF. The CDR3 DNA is TGTGCCAGCTCACCAAGGGACAGCCTAAACACCATATATTTT.

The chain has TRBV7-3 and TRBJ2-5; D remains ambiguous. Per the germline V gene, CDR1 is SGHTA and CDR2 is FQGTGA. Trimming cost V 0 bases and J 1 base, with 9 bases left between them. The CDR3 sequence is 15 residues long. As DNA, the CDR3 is TGTGCCAGCAGCTTAACCCCCCGGTCCCAAGAGACCCAGTACTTC. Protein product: CASSLTPRSQETQYF.

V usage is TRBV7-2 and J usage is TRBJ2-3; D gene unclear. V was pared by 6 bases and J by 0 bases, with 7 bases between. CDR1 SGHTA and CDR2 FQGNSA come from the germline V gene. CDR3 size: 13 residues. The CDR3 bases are TGTGCCAGCAGAGTCCTAAGCACAGATACGCAGTATTTT. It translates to CASRVLSTDTQYF.

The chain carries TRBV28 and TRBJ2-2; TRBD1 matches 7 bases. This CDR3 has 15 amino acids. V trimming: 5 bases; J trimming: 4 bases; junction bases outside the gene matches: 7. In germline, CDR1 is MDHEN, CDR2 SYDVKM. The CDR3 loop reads CASSQGQVGTGELFF. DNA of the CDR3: TGTGCCAGCAGTCAAGGACAGGTGGGCACCGGGGAGCTGTTTTTT.

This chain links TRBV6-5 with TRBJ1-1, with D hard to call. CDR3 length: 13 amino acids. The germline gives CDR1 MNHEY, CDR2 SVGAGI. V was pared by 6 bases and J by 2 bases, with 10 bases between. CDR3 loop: CASSLVLNTEAFF. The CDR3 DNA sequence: TGTGCCAGCAGCCTCGTACTAAACACTGAAGCTTTCTTT.

Written as DNA, the CDR3 is TGTGCCAGCAGTGAGGAGGACAGGGGTCCTAATCAGCCCCAGCATTTT. It specifies CASSEEDRGPNQPQHF. The chain employs TRBV6-4 and TRBJ1-5, with TRBD1 matching over 9 bases. Germline V gives CDR1 MRHNA, CDR2 SNTAGT. This CDR3 is built from 16 residues. Trimming at V came to 3 bases and at J to 4 bases, leaving 7 bases not matched to a gene.

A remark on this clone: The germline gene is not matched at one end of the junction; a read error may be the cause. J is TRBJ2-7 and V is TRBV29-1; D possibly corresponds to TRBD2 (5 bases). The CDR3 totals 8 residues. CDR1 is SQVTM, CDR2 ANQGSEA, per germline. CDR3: CSVDGLLF. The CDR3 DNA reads TGCAGCGTTGACGGACTCTTATTC.

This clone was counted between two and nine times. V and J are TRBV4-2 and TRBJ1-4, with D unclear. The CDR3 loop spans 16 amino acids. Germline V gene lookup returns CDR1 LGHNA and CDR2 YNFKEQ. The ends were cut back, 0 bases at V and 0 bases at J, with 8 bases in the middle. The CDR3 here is CASSQDPGATNEKLFF. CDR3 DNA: TGTGCCAGCAGCCAAGATCCCGGGGCAACTAATGAAAAACTGTTTTTT.

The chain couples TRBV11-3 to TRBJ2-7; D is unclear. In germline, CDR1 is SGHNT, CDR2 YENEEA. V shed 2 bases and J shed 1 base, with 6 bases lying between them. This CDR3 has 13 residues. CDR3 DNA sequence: TGTGCCAGCAGCTTATCCCCATCCTACGAGCAGTACTTC. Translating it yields CASSLSPSYEQYF.